The 24 T cell receptor beta chains listed next were all sequenced from one sample in a study of vaccination and CD4 T cells after COVID-19. Treatment noted: roughly ten-day PBMC culture with coronavirus spike peptide pools or control peptides (ViraFEST assay). CD4+ T cells that had been cultured provided DNA sequenced with the Oncomine TCR Beta short-read assay. TCRdb re-derived calls from the PCR reads in MiXCR, one entry per CDR3 protein. The sample includes 10,000 or so distinct CDR3 sequences, 50% to 65% of them seen just once. The antigens for these receptors are not known. The sequenced sample consisted of CD4+ T cells from blood, cultured in vitro. These receptors came from a human donor who had recovered from COVID-19.

The J gene is TRBJ1-2, the V gene TRBV6-2 or TRBV6-3; 7 bases are shared with TRBD1. Germline V CDR1 and CDR2: MNHEY, SVGEGT. J lost 2 bases, V lost 5 bases, and 2 bases had no gene match. There are 13 residues in the CDR3. CDR3 DNA: TGTGCCAGCAGTCGGGACAGCAACTATGGCTACACCTTC. As protein: CASSRDSNYGYTF.

This clonotype qualifies as large. The chain combines TRBV6-1 with TRBJ2-7; D is unclear. The CDR3 loop spans 14 amino acids. Trimming took 2 bases from V and 7 from J, leaving 15 bases between them. Germline loops: CDR1 MNHNS, CDR2 SASEGT. CDR3 region: CASSETAGAVEQYF. CDR3 nucleotide sequence: TGTGCCAGCAGTGAAACCGCAGGCGCGGTAGAGCAGTACTTC.

This chain uses TRBV5-1 with TRBJ2-3, with D maybe TRBD2 (5 bases). Deletions cut 3 bases from V and 2 bases from J, with 19 bases between. This CDR3 is built from 17 residues. The germline V gene has CDR1 SGHRS and CDR2 YFSETQ. The CDR3 region is CASSSALLAANTDTQYF. Written as DNA, the CDR3 is TGCGCCAGCAGCTCGGCCCTCCTAGCAGCCAACACAGATACGCAGTATTTT. Combining the CDR3 with reference TRBV5-1 and TRBJ2-3 gives the whole variable domain KAGVTQTPRYLIKTRGQQVTLSCSPISGHRSVSWYQQTPGQGLQFLFEYFSETQRNKGNFPGRFSGRQFSNSRSEMNVSTLELGDSALYLCASSSALLAANTDTQYFGPGTRLTVL.

This clonotype appeared a few times. This rearrangement joins TRBV7-9 to TRBJ1-1; D uncertain. The germline gives CDR1 SEHNR, CDR2 FQNEAQ (reference sequence). V was cut by 2 bases and J by 1 base, with 17 bases left in between. There are 17 residues in the CDR3. The CDR3 region is CASSLSVFGQPNTEAFF. CDR3 sequence (DNA): TGTGCCAGCAGCTTATCGGTCTTTGGGCAGCCGAACACTGAAGCTTTCTTT. Looking up the rest from reference TRBV7-9 and TRBJ1-1 gives the full variable domain: DTGVSQNPRHKITKRGQNVTFRCDPISEHNRLYWYRQTLGQGPEFLTYFQNEAQLEKSRLLSDRFSAERPKGSFSTLEIQRTEQGDSAMYLCASSLSVFGQPNTEAFFGQGTRLTVV.

This clonotype was found a few times. V and J are TRBV5-6 and TRBJ1-1; D is unresolved. The germline gives CDR1 SGHDT, CDR2 YYEEEE. The CDR3 loop spans 12 amino acids. V was cut by 1 base and J by 7 bases, with 8 bases left in between. Here the CDR3 DNA reads TGTGCCAGCAGCTTGAGGGAGGGTGAAGCTTTCTTT. This encodes CASSLREGEAFF.

The chain couples TRBV12-3 or TRBV12-4 to TRBJ2-7, with TRBD1 as a possible D gene (6 bases). This CDR3 is built from 14 residues. Trimming took off 7 bases at V and 2 bases at J, with 15 bases between the two ends. The CDR3 DNA is TGTGCCAGCAACGAAGACAGGCCCCCCTACGAGCAGTACTTC. Translated: CASNEDRPPYEQYF.

This rearrangement joins TRBV10-3 to TRBJ1-1; a weak D match, TRBD1 (6 bases). V lost 1 base and J 6 bases, leaving 12 bases between the germline ends. This CDR3 contains 14 residues. Germline CDR1 reads ENHRY; CDR2 reads SYGVKD. The CDR3, as DNA: TGTGCCATCAGTGAGTGGGGGGCAGAAGCTGAAGCTTTCTTT. Amino acid sequence: CAISEWGAEAEAFF.

A few counts support this clonotype. The V gene is TRBV2, the J gene TRBJ2-3; 8 bases agree with TRBD2. V was clipped by 5 bases and J by 0 bases; unmatched bases: 4. Per germline, CDR1 SNHLY and CDR2 FYNNEI. This CDR3 has 15 amino acids. CDR3 coding DNA: TGTGCCAGCAGTCGGGGACTAGATAGCACAGATACGCAGTATTTT. Translated, it gives CASSRGLDSTDTQYF. The full variable domain, its missing parts supplied by reference TRBV2 and TRBJ2-3, is EPEVTQTPSHQVTQMGQEVILRCVPISNHLYFYWYRQILGQKVEFLVSFYNNEISEKSEIFDDQFSVERPDGSNFTLKIRSTKLEDSAMYFCASSRGLDSTDTQYFGPGTRLTVL.

The J gene is TRBJ1-1, the V gene TRBV12-5; D unresolved. Per germline, CDR1 LGHNT and CDR2 FRNRAP. V dropped 2 bases and J dropped 1 base, with 5 bases sitting between them. This CDR3 has 13 residues. The CDR3 sequence is CASGLLRNTEAFF. Written as DNA, the CDR3 is TGTGCTAGTGGTTTGTTAAGGAACACTGAAGCTTTCTTT.

The sample holds a few counts of this clonotype. This sequence joins TRBV2 and TRBJ1-5; D gene uncertain. Germline assignment: CDR1 SNHLY and CDR2 FYNNEI. The CDR3 is made up of 14 amino acids. The V end lost 8 bases, the J end lost 7 bases, and 18 bases lay between the germline ends. CDR3 sequence (DNA): TGTGCCAGCGGGGATGAATCGGGAGGCCAGCCCCAGCATTTT. Protein: CASGDESGGQPQHF.

This chain uses TRBV5-4 with TRBJ2-1; D unclear. The V gene's germline CDR1 is SGHNT and CDR2 YYREEE (reference sequence). The V end was cut by 7 bases, the J end by 3 bases, with 8 bases between. The CDR3 covers 12 residues. In DNA, the CDR3 is TGTGCCAGCGGAAGAGGCTACAATGAGCAGTTCTTC. As protein: CASGRGYNEQFF.

V gene TRBV18 combines with J gene TRBJ2-2; TRBD2 might be the D (5 bases). The germline gives CDR1 KGHSH, CDR2 LQKENI. Trimming pared 5 bases from V and 10 bases from J, leaving 14 bases between. The CDR3 is made up of 13 amino acids. CDR3 in amino acids: CASSGSRSQELFF. CDR3 nucleotides: TGTGCCAGCTCAGGGAGCCGCAGCCAGGAGCTGTTTTTT.

The genes are TRBV2 and TRBJ1-2; maybe TRBD1 (6 bases). This CDR3 spans 14 amino acids. V gave up 2 bases and J gave up 6 bases, with 13 bases separating them. CDR1 and CDR2 from the germline V gene are SNHLY and FYNNEI. In DNA form, the CDR3 reads TGTGCCAGCAGTGAAAGGGGGTTGGGAGATGGCTACACCTTC. It encodes CASSERGLGDGYTF.

In this sample, this clonotype turned up a few times. The J gene is TRBJ1-5, the V gene TRBV10-1; D ambiguous. CDR1 WNHNN and CDR2 SYGVQD come from the germline V gene (reference sequence). The ends were cut back, 5 bases at V and 0 bases at J, with 8 bases in the middle. There are 14 residues in the CDR3. The CDR3 protein is CASSRGLSNQPQHF. The CDR3 nucleotides read TGCGCCAGCAGTAGAGGCCTTAGCAATCAGCCCCAGCATTTT.

This clonotype was recorded a few times. The gene calls are TRBV20-1 and TRBJ2-3; TRBD2 aligns across 7 bases. CDR1 and CDR2 (germline): DFQATT, SNEGSKA (reference sequence). Trimming took 0 bases from V and 5 from J; bases not matched to a gene: 8. This CDR3 has 15 residues. CDR3 in amino acids: CSARDLSGAGDTQYF. In nucleotides, the CDR3 is TGCAGTGCTAGAGACTTGAGCGGGGCAGGAGATACGCAGTATTTT.

The chain carries TRBV10-2 and TRBJ2-3; 10 nucleotides line up with TRBD1. After removal of 8 bases from V and 4 bases from J, the junction contained 6 bases not matched to a gene. The CDR3 has 14 residues. The V gene's germline CDR1 is WSHSY and CDR2 SAAADI. The CDR3 DNA sequence: TGCGCCAGCCTCGGACAGGGGGTCCCAGATACGCAGTATTTT. Amino acids: CASLGQGVPDTQYF.

This clonotype was seen only once. This chain links TRBV30 with TRBJ1-3, with D maybe TRBD1 (5 bases). Germline V gene sequence: CDR1 GTSNPN, CDR2 SVGIG (reference sequence). The CDR3 sequence is 13 residues long. Trimming removed 5 bases from V and 0 bases from J, with 8 bases in between. This CDR3 is CAWSRDSGNTIYF. For the CDR3, the DNA is TGTGCCTGGTCCAGGGACTCTGGAAACACCATATATTTT.

In its sample, this clonotype was seen a few times. The V gene is TRBV7-2, the J gene TRBJ1-2; D perhaps matches TRBD1 (5 bases). The CDR3 runs 15 residues. Germline values: CDR1 SGHTA, CDR2 FQGNSA. V was clipped by 7 bases and J by 4 bases, with 19 bases between them. CDR3 in DNA: TGTGCCAGCATCCCTGCCGGTAGACAGCTCTATGGCTACACCTTC. Protein product: CASIPAGRQLYGYTF. The entire variable domain, with the rest obtained from reference TRBV7-2 and TRBJ1-2, is as follows: GAGVSQSPSNKVTEKGKDVELRCDPISGHTALYWYRQSLGQGLEFLIYFQGNSAPDKSGLPSDRFSAERTGGSVSTLTIQRTQQEDSAVYLCASIPAGRQLYGYTFGSGTRLTVV.

The table lists this clonotype with a few counts. The chain uses TRBV7-8 and TRBJ2-3; possible D gene TRBD2, 6 bases. Germline-derived CDR1 and CDR2 are SGHVS and FQNEAQ. The CDR3 has 15 amino acids. Trimming cost V 5 bases and J 2 bases, with 14 bases left between them. CDR3 protein: CASSPRELITDTQYF. The CDR3 coding sequence is TGTGCCAGCAGCCCCCGGGAGCTAATCACAGATACGCAGTATTTT.

The genes are TRBV23-1 and TRBJ1-2, with D maybe TRBD1 (5 bases). TRBV23-1 is known as an ORF, though its function is uncertain. The V gene lost 9 bases and the J gene lost 8 bases, with 19 bases spanning the gap. This CDR3 contains 13 residues. CDR3 nucleotides: TGCGCCAGTACGACGGGGACGCTTAAAGGCTACACCTTC. This codes for CASTTGTLKGYTF.

A few counts support this clonotype. The chain employs TRBV20-1 and TRBJ2-5, with 8 bases aligning to TRBD2. CDR3 length equals 15 residues. The germline gives CDR1 DFQATT, CDR2 SNEGSKA (reference sequence). The ends lost 1 base at V and 4 bases at J; junction bases unmatched: 8. The CDR3 nucleotides read TGCAGTGCTAGAGGGGAACGCGGGGGGCTAGAGACCCAGTACTTC. This gives the protein CSARGERGGLETQYF.

This chain uses TRBV5-4 with TRBJ1-2, with a weak D call TRBD1 (5 bases). Deletions cut 2 bases from V and 2 bases from J, with 22 bases between. The length of the CDR3 is 18 residues. Looked up from germline, CDR1 is SGHNT and CDR2 is YYREEE (reference sequence). As DNA, the CDR3 is TGTGCCAGCAGCTTTGATCCCTCCCGGACACGACCAAACTATGGCTACACCTTC. Encoded protein: CASSFDPSRTRPNYGYTF.

The chain recombines TRBV7-2 with TRBJ2-1, with a tentative D call TRBD1 (6 bases). The CDR3 runs 14 residues. With 5 bases removed from V and 3 bases from J, the gap between germline ends came to 11 bases. Per the germline V gene, CDR1 is SGHTA and CDR2 is FQGNSA. The CDR3 region has the DNA TGTGCCAGCAGCATAAACAGGGACTACAATGAGCAGTTCTTC. Translated: CASSINRDYNEQFF.

This clonotype was counted once. J is TRBJ1-1 and V is TRBV2; 8 nucleotides agree with TRBD1. J gave up 1 base and V 4 bases, and 5 bases lay outside the gene matches. The CDR3 consists of 15 residues. Per the germline V gene, CDR1 is SNHLY and CDR2 is FYNNEI. The CDR3 region is CASSAGTGGNTEAFF. CDR3 coding DNA: TGTGCCAGCAGTGCGGGAACAGGGGGGAACACTGAAGCTTTCTTT.